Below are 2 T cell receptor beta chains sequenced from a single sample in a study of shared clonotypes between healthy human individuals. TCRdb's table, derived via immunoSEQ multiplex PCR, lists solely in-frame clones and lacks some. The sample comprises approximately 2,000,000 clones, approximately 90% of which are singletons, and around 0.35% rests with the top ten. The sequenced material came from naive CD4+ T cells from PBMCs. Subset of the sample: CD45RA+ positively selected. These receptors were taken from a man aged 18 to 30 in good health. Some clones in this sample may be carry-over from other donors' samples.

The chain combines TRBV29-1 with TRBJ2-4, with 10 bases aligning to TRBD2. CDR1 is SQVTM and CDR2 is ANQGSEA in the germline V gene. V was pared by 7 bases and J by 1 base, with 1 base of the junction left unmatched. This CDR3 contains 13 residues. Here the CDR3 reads CSGSGRAKNIQYF. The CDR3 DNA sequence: TGCAGCGGTAGCGGGAGGGCCAAAAACATTCAGTACTTC. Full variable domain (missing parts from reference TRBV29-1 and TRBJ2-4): SAVISQKPSRDICQRGTSLTIQCQVDSQVTMMFWYRQQPGQSLTLIATANQGSEATYESGFVIDKFPISRPNLTFSTLTVSNMSPEDSSIYLCSGSGRAKNIQYFGAGTRLSVL.

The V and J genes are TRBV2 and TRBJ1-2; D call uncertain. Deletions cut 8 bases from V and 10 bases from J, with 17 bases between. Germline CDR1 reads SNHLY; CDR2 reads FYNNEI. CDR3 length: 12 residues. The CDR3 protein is CASYRTGENYTF. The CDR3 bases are TGTGCCAGCTACCGAACGGGCGAGAACTACACCTTC.